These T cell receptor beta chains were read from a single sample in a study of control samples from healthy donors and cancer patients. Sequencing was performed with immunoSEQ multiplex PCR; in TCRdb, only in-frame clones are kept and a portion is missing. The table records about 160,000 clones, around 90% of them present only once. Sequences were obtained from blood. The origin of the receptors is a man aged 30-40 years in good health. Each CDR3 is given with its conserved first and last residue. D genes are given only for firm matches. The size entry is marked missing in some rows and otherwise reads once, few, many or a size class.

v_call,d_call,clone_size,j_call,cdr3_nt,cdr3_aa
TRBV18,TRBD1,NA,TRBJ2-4,TGTGCCAGCTTGATGACAGGGCTAAGGTCCAAAAACATTCAGTACTTC,CASLMTGLRSKNIQYF
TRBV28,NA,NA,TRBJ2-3,TGTGCCAGCAAAAGATCGGGAGCTAGCACAGATACGCAGTATTTT,CASKRSGASTDTQYF
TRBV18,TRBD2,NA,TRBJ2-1,TGTGCCAGCTCACCAGCGGGAGGGGCGAGCGCCTACAATGAGCAGTTCTTC,CASSPAGGASAYNEQFF
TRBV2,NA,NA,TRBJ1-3,TGTGCCAGCAACGGGGAGGGAAACACCATATATTTT,CASNGEGNTIYF
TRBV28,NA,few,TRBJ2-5,TGTGCCAGCAGCCTCCTCGTTGGAGGTTGGAGAGAGACCCAGTACTTC,CASSLLVGGWRETQYF
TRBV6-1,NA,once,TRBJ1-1,TGTGCCAGCAGTGAAGCGACAGCGAACACTGAAGCTTTCTTT,CASSEATANTEAFF
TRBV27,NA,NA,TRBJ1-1,TGTGCCAGCAGTTTATTTCAAAAGAACACTGAAGCTTTCTTT,CASSLFQKNTEAFF
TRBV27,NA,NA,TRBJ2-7,TGTGCCAGCAGTCTATCATCCGGCTACGAGCAGTACTTC,CASSLSSGYEQYF
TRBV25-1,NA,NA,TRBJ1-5,TGTGCCAGCAGTGAAGCGTCGGTTTGGGGGACCAGCAATCAGCCCCAGCATTTT,CASSEASVWGTSNQPQHF
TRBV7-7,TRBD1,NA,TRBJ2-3,TGTGCCAGCAGCTCCGACAGGGCGGATACGCAGTATTTT,CASSSDRADTQYF
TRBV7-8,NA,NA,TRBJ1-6,TGTGCCAGCAGCTTAGTGAGCCAGGGAGTGGGCCTTACTCATAATTCACCCCTCCACTTT,CASSLVSQGVGLTHNSPLHF
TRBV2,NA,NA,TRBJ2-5,TGTGCCAGCAGCCTTATTCTCCAAGAGACCCAGTACTTC,CASSLILQETQYF
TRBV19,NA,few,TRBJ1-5,TGTGCCAGCGAATTCCGGGACATCCCTAATCAGCCCCAGCATTTT,CASEFRDIPNQPQHF
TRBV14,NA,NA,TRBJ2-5,TGTGCCAGCAGCCAAGAGGAGGGGCCCTGGGAGACCCAGTACTTC,CASSQEEGPWETQYF
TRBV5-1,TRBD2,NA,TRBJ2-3,TGCGCCAGCAGTGCCGGGGGGGAGGATACGCAGTATTTT,CASSAGGEDTQYF
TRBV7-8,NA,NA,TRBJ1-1,TGTGCCAGCAGCCCCTCAGGTGGGAAGGCCGACACTGAAGCTTTCTTT,CASSPSGGKADTEAFF